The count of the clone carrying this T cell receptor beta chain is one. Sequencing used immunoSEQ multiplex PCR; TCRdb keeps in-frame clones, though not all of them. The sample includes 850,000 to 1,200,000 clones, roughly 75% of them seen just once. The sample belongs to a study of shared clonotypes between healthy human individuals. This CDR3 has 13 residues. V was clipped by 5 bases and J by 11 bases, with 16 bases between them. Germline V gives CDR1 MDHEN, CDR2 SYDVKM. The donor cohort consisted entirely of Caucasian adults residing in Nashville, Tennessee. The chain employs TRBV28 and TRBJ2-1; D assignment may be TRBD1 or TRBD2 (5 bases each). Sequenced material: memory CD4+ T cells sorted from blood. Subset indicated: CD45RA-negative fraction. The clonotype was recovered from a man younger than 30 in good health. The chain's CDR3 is CASSLGTTIKQFF. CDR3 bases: TGTGCCAGCAGTCTCGGGACCACTATTAAGCAGTTCTTC.